This entry lists 4 T cell receptor beta chains sequenced from one sample in a study of control samples from healthy donors and cancer patients. The protocol was immunoSEQ multiplex PCR, while the TCRdb copy is restricted to in-frame clones and leaves out a portion. Of some 130,000 clones listed, about nine tenths are singletons. Sequencing used blood. The receptors stem from a man younger than 30 in good health.

The V gene is TRBV15, the J gene TRBJ2-5, with a tentative D call TRBD2 (6 bases). In germline, CDR1 is LNHNV, CDR2 YYDKDF (reference sequence). V was clipped by 1 base and J by 6 bases, with 12 bases between them. This CDR3 has 14 residues. The CDR3, as DNA: TGTGCCACCAGCAGAGTTGCTAGCGAAAAGACCCAGTACTTC. It is translated as CATSRVASEKTQYF. The entire variable domain, with the rest obtained from reference TRBV15 and TRBJ2-5, is as follows: DAMVIQNPRYQVTQFGKPVTLSCSQTLNHNVMYWYQQKSSQAPKLLFHYYDKDFNNEADTPDNFQSRRPNTSFCFLDIRSPGLGDTAMYLCATSRVASEKTQYFGPGTRLLVL.

The chain is built from TRBV11-3 and TRBJ1-6; D perhaps matches TRBD1 (5 bases). Per the germline V gene, CDR1 is SGHNT and CDR2 is YENEEA. The V end was cut by 1 base, the J end by 7 bases, with 11 bases between. This CDR3 spans 15 amino acids. The CDR3 is CASSLGGAGNSPLHF. The CDR3, as DNA: TGTGCCAGCAGCTTAGGAGGGGCAGGCAATTCACCCCTCCACTTT.

The CDR3 DNA reads as TGTGCCAGCAGCTTAGGGGCCGCGAGAGAAGCTTTCTTT. Translation gives CASSLGAAREAFF. The chain uses TRBV7-3 and TRBJ1-1; weak D call: TRBD1 (5 bases). The ends were cut back, 2 bases at V and 8 bases at J, with 12 bases in the middle. This CDR3 is 13 amino acids long. From germline, CDR1 is SGHTA and CDR2 FQGTGA.

This clone was counted a single time. In DNA, the CDR3 is TGTGCCAGCAGTGATTGGCAGGGGGGGAACATTCAGTACTTC. It codes for CASSDWQGGNIQYF. The genes are TRBV2 and TRBJ2-4, with D possibly being TRBD1 or TRBD2 (7 bases each). Germline CDR1 and CDR2: SNHLY and FYNNEI. The CDR3 length is 14 residues. V lost 3 bases, J lost 7 bases, and 13 bases lay in between.